This TCR beta chain is drawn from a study of blood T cell repertoires in COVID-19. In the study overall: Italy, Spain and the United States were the sources of the convalescent and acute COVID-19 samples.

Method: immunoSEQ multiplex PCR; TCRdb's copy keeps in-frame clones and lacks some. The sample consists of 130,000 to 150,000 clones, around 84% of them appearing once. Specimen: peripheral blood. The TCR comes from a human donor in a cohort sampled during active COVID-19.

The CDR3 loop is CAWDRLSYNEQFF. CDR3 nucleotide sequence: TGTGCCTGGGACAGGCTCTCCTACAATGAGCAGTTCTTC. The chain couples TRBV30 to TRBJ2-1, with a possible D match to TRBD1 (6 bases). The ends were cut back, 5 bases at V and 0 bases at J, with 8 bases in the middle. Germline V CDR1 and CDR2: GTSNPN, SVGIG (reference sequence). The CDR3 consists of 13 residues.